The rows below give T cell receptor beta chains drawn from one sample of a study of PD-L1 blockade in urothelial cancer. TCRdb keeps only in-frame clones here, not all; method: immunoSEQ multiplex PCR. The table has around 69,000 clones, about 91% seen once. This sample comprised PBMCs, obtained around atezolizumab (anti-PD-L1) treatment. These receptors originate from a woman older than 75 with urothelial cancer. Both conserved end residues are part of each CDR3. The D gene is left open where the match is weak.

D gene	CDR3 length	V gene	J gene	CDR3 protein	CDR3 DNA
NA	16	TRBV14	TRBJ2-3	CASSPGSSNQPRTQYF	TGTGCCAGCAGCCCTGGGAGTAGCAACCAACCTCGGACGCAGTATTTT
NA	15	TRBV5-1	TRBJ2-2	CASSLGDSNTGELFF	TGCGCCAGCAGCCTAGGGGACTCGAACACCGGGGAGCTGTTTTTT
TRBD2	15	TRBV9	TRBJ2-1	CASSPSGRDHNEQFF	TGTGCCAGCAGCCCTAGCGGGAGGGACCACAATGAGCAGTTCTTC
NA	13	TRBV21-1	TRBJ2-1	CASTAGGWNEQFF	TGTGCCAGCACGGCAGGTGGATGGAATGAGCAGTTCTTC
NA	14	TRBV7-9	TRBJ1-2	CASSPDTSRIGYTF	TGTGCCAGCAGCCCCGACACAAGCAGGATAGGCTACACCTTC
NA	15	TRBV6-6	TRBJ1-2	CASSYPPPNQYGYTF	TGTGCCAGCAGTTACCCGCCTCCCAATCAGTATGGCTACACCTTC
TRBD2	15	TRBV27	TRBJ2-7	CASSLRAGGWYEQYF	TGTGCCAGCAGTTTACGGGCGGGAGGGTGGTACGAGCAGTACTTC
TRBD1	15	TRBV7-3	TRBJ1-2	CASSLTPGTGMGYTF	TGTGCCAGCAGCTTAACGCCCGGGACAGGGATGGGCTACACCTTC
TRBD1	14	TRBV7-9	TRBJ1-1	CASSGQGGAAEAFF	TGTGCCAGCAGCGGACAGGGCGGGGCCGCTGAAGCTTTCTTT
NA	17	TRBV7-9	TRBJ1-5	CASSGLNLVRPNQPQHF	TGTGCCAGCAGCGGTCTGAATTTAGTGCGGCCCAATCAGCCCCAGCATTTT
TRBD1	15	TRBV29-1	TRBJ1-1	CSVTGTGGRGTEAFF	TGCAGCGTGACCGGGACAGGGGGAAGGGGCACTGAAGCTTTCTTT